A single sample gave rise to the 25 T cell receptor beta chains below, sequenced in a study of blood T cell repertoires in COVID-19. The protocol was immunoSEQ multiplex PCR, while the TCRdb copy is restricted to in-frame clones and leaves out a portion. The table shows around 190,000 clones, with roughly 80% occurring only once. The sample was PBMCs or T cells enriched from blood (not recorded which). All receptors come from a woman aged 25 to 39 who had recovered from COVID-19.

V usage is TRBV3-1 (or the pseudogene TRBV3-2) and J usage is TRBJ2-2; possibly TRBD1 for D (6 bases). V was clipped by 1 base and J by 5 bases, with 11 bases between them. The CDR3 contains 15 residues. Germline V gene data show CDR1 as LGHDT and CDR2 as YNNKEL (reference sequence). The CDR3 DNA sequence: TGTGCCAGCAGCCAAGGTTCTAGGGGGACCGGGGAGCTGTTTTTT. It yields the protein CASSQGSRGTGELFF.

The chain couples TRBV7-2 to TRBJ2-3; 10 positions match TRBD2. This CDR3 region has 15 residues. Germline CDR1 and CDR2: SGHTA and FQGNSA. V was clipped by 5 bases and J by 4 bases; unmatched bases: 6. In nucleotides, the CDR3 is TGTGCCAGCAGCCGGACTAGCGGAAAGTCAGATACGCAGTATTTT. Protein sequence: CASSRTSGKSDTQYF.

The chain employs TRBV24-1 and TRBJ2-2; 11 bases are shared with TRBD2. The trim removed 3 bases at V and 7 bases at J, leaving 9 bases unmatched. The germline CDR1 and CDR2 sequences are KGHDR and SFDVKD. The length of the CDR3 is 17 residues. CDR3 protein: CATSDPSSGRKVGELFF. DNA for the CDR3: TGTGCCACCAGTGATCCTTCTAGCGGGAGGAAGGTCGGGGAGCTGTTTTTT.

J is TRBJ2-1 and V is TRBV5-4; tentatively, D is TRBD2 (6 bases). The CDR3 loop spans 16 amino acids. The germline V gene encodes CDR1 SGHNT and CDR2 YYREEE (reference sequence). The V end was cut by 5 bases, the J end by 3 bases, with 18 bases between. The CDR3 sequence is CASSSPGLRHYNEQFF. Written as DNA, the CDR3 is TGTGCCAGCAGTTCGCCGGGACTCCGACACTACAATGAGCAGTTCTTC.

The rearrangement uses TRBV19 and TRBJ1-6; 9 bases match TRBD1. Germline V lookup: CDR1 LNHDA, CDR2 SQIVND (reference sequence). The ends lost 2 bases at V and 5 bases at J; junction bases unmatched: 4. The CDR3 has 16 amino acids. CDR3 in DNA: TGTGCCAGTAGTATACTGGGGACAGGGAATAATTCACCCCTCCACTTT. This codes for CASSILGTGNNSPLHF.

The chain is built from TRBV5-1 and TRBJ2-3; no clear D. The CDR3 length is 16 residues. V was shortened by 0 bases and J by 0 bases, with 11 bases between the two germline ends. Germline CDR1 SGHRS, CDR2 YFSETQ. The CDR3 reads CASSLGRLTSTDTQYF. The CDR3 DNA reads as TGCGCCAGCAGCTTGGGCCGTTTGACTAGCACAGATACGCAGTATTTT.

V usage is TRBV19 and J usage is TRBJ1-5; 7 bases align to TRBD1. The ends lost 1 base at V and 5 bases at J; junction bases unmatched: 8. This CDR3 spans 16 amino acids. The V gene's germline CDR1 is LNHDA and CDR2 SQIVND (reference sequence). The CDR3 spells CASSIVLGQRDQPQHF. The CDR3 region has the DNA TGTGCCAGTAGTATAGTACTGGGACAGAGAGATCAGCCCCAGCATTTT.

The chain links TRBV10-1 to TRBJ2-5; TRBD1 is a possible D gene (6 bases). The V end was cut by 8 bases, the J end by 4 bases, with 14 bases between. CDR3 length: 13 amino acids. Germline CDR1 is WNHNN and CDR2 is SYGVQD (reference sequence). This CDR3 reads CASGHRERETQYF. The CDR3 DNA is TGCGCCAGCGGGCACAGGGAAAGAGAGACCCAGTACTTC.

The CDR3 sequence: CASSLSRTWTTVSYEQYF. DNA of the CDR3: TGTGCCAGCAGTTTATCGCGAACCTGGACAACCGTGTCCTACGAGCAGTACTTC. The V gene is TRBV28, the J gene TRBJ2-7, with D possibly TRBD1 on 5 matching bases. This CDR3 has 18 amino acids. Germline CDR1 is MDHEN and CDR2 is SYDVKM. Deletions cut 1 base from V and 1 base from J, with 20 bases between.

This chain joins TRBV7-9 and TRBJ2-1, with D possibly being TRBD1 (6 bases). The CDR3 has 15 residues. V lost 11 bases, J lost 0 bases, and 17 bases lay in between. CDR1 and CDR2 from the germline V gene are SEHNR and FQNEAQ (reference sequence). CDR3 nucleotides: TGTGCCGGCTCAGCAGGGGTAAGCTCCTACAATGAGCAGTTCTTC. This codes for CAGSAGVSSYNEQFF.

V gene TRBV29-1 combines with J gene TRBJ1-2, with D perhaps matching TRBD1 (5 bases). This CDR3 has 14 amino acids. Trimming cost V 3 bases and J 4 bases, with 15 bases left between them. Germline lookup yields CDR1 SQVTM and CDR2 ANQGSEA. The CDR3 protein is CSVEFREGFYGYTF. CDR3 nucleotide sequence: TGCAGCGTTGAGTTCAGGGAAGGGTTCTATGGCTACACCTTC.

V and J are TRBV2 and TRBJ1-4; D is perhaps TRBD1 (6 bases). The CDR3 covers 15 residues. Trimming removed 7 bases from V and 7 bases from J, with 19 bases in between. CDR1 and CDR2 (germline): SNHLY, FYNNEI. The CDR3 DNA reads as TGTGCCAGCAAAGTTCTACGGACAGACAGTGAAAAACTGTTTTTT. It yields the protein CASKVLRTDSEKLFF.

DNA of the CDR3: TGTGCCAGCAGTGAAGGACAGGGACCCAATCAGCCCCAGCATTTT. Translation: CASSEGQGPNQPQHF. This chain joins TRBV6-4 and TRBJ1-5; TRBD1 agrees at 8 bases. The V gene's germline CDR1 is MRHNA and CDR2 SNTAGT. V gave up 3 bases and J gave up 3 bases; unmatched junction bases: 4. The CDR3 runs to 15 residues.

This rearrangement joins TRBV2 to TRBJ1-1, with a possible D match to TRBD1 (5 bases). Germline-derived CDR1 and CDR2 are SNHLY and FYNNEI. This CDR3 is built from 13 residues. The ends were cut back, 6 bases at V and 7 bases at J, with 15 bases in the middle. In nucleotides, the CDR3 is TGTGCCAGCAGCTTAGACAGTAGAGTTGAAGCTTTCTTT. Amino acids: CASSLDSRVEAFF.

This clone was seen once. The gene calls are TRBV6-2 or TRBV6-3 and TRBJ1-5; D not resolved. CDR1 MNHEY and CDR2 SVGEGT come from the germline V gene. This CDR3 spans 15 amino acids. Trimming took off 1 base at V and 0 bases at J, with 7 bases between the two ends. In DNA form, the CDR3 reads TGTGCCAGCAGTTACTACGAGAATAGCAATCAGCCCCAGCATTTT. Amino acids: CASSYYENSNQPQHF.

The chain has TRBV29-1 and TRBJ1-2; 7 nucleotides line up with TRBD1. This CDR3 spans 12 amino acids. Germline V CDR1 and CDR2: SQVTM, ANQGSEA. V shed 6 bases and J 8 bases; nucleotides not matched to a gene: 9. CDR3 sequence reads: CSVQTGLGGYTF. The CDR3 region has the DNA TGCAGCGTCCAGACAGGGCTTGGAGGCTACACCTTC.

This clone was found many times. The chain uses TRBV5-1 and TRBJ1-2; maybe TRBD1 (5 bases). V was pared by 1 base and J by 0 bases, with 13 bases between. Germline V gene sequence: CDR1 SGHRS, CDR2 YFSETQ. The CDR3 loop spans 16 amino acids. The CDR3 sequence: CASSLFGARANYGYTF. In DNA, the CDR3 is TGCGCCAGCAGCTTGTTTGGGGCTCGCGCTAACTATGGCTACACCTTC.

The chain is built from TRBV12-3 or TRBV12-4 and TRBJ1-1, with 9 bases aligning to TRBD1. The CDR3 is 13 residues long. After removal of 5 bases from V and 7 bases from J, the junction contained 5 bases not matched to a gene. The CDR3 DNA reads TGTGCCAGCAGTACAGGGGGCGGGTTTGAAGCTTTCTTT. Its translation is CASSTGGGFEAFF.

The genes are TRBV6-6 and TRBJ2-7; D is perhaps TRBD1 (6 bases). This CDR3 is 15 amino acids long. CDR1 and CDR2 (germline): MNHNY, SVGAGI (reference sequence). The ends were cut back, 6 bases at V and 3 bases at J, with 18 bases in the middle. CDR3 loop: CASSHTGTLLYEQYV. The DNA of the CDR3 is TGTGCCAGCAGCCATACAGGGACCCTACTCTACGAGCAGTACGTC.

The chain uses TRBV4-1 and TRBJ2-7; 9 bases are shared with TRBD2. Trimming at V came to 2 bases and at J to 6 bases, leaving 11 bases not matched to a gene. CDR3 length equals 16 residues. Per germline, CDR1 MGHRA and CDR2 YSYEKL. DNA for the CDR3: TGCGCCAGCAGCCAACATAAGACGGGACTAGCTTCCGAGCAGTACTTC. Protein sequence: CASSQHKTGLASEQYF.

A few counts support this clone. The chain has TRBV2 and TRBJ1-6, with a possible D match to TRBD1 (5 bases). The CDR3 consists of 21 residues. V was trimmed by 4 bases and J by 0 bases, leaving 25 bases between them. Germline CDR1 reads SNHLY; CDR2 reads FYNNEI. The CDR3 sequence: CASSGGGGAISPSSYNSPLHF. CDR3 DNA: TGTGCCAGCAGTGGGGGTGGAGGGGCCATTTCCCCCTCCTCCTATAATTCACCCCTCCACTTT.

The chain couples TRBV21-1 to TRBJ2-1; the tabulated D call, TRBD1, remains unverified against the DNA. TRBV21-1 is a listed pseudogene. The CDR3 loop spans 14 amino acids. The CDR3 coding sequence is TGTGCCAGCAGCAACAGGGGATCAGATTTGGTCGGGTTCTTC. As protein: CASSNRGSDLVGFF.

The V and J genes are TRBV27 and TRBJ2-1; 7 bases map to TRBD2. The CDR3 sequence is 13 residues long. The V gene end was trimmed by 8 bases and the J gene end by 8 bases; junction bases not matched to a gene: 9. The V gene's germline CDR1 is MNHEY and CDR2 SMNVEV (reference sequence). CDR3 DNA sequence: TGTGCCAGCTCTTGGGGGAGGGTCGATGAGCAGTTCTTC. It yields the protein CASSWGRVDEQFF.

V gene TRBV5-6 combines with J gene TRBJ1-1, with 12 bases aligning to TRBD1. V was clipped by 0 bases and J by 8 bases; unmatched bases: 8. Germline V gene data show CDR1 as SGHDT and CDR2 as YYEEEE. The CDR3 totals 16 residues. DNA for the CDR3: TGTGCCAGCAGCTTGGCGATCGGGACAGGGGGCCGGGAAGCTTTCTTT. It translates to CASSLAIGTGGREAFF.

The V call is TRBV9, the J call TRBJ1-2; possible D gene TRBD1, 5 bases. Trimming took 0 bases from V and 0 from J, leaving 12 bases between them. This CDR3 region has 16 residues. CDR1 and CDR2 (germline): SGDLS, YYNGEE. CDR3 nucleotide sequence: TGTGCCAGCAGCGTAGGGGTGGGGCTACCTAACTATGGCTACACCTTC. It translates to CASSVGVGLPNYGYTF.